This record looks at one T cell receptor (beta chain) sequence and its context. Its target is unknown. The table came from immunoSEQ multiplex PCR; TCRdb's copy has only in-frame clones and leaves some out. The sample has fewer than 110,000 clones; about 82% are singletons. This sample was taken from a study of T cell responses to AZD1222 COVID-19 vaccine. The CDR3 covers 15 residues. Trimming at V came to 10 bases and at J to 0 bases, leaving 8 bases not matched to a gene. Germline V gene lookup returns CDR1 SGHTA and CDR2 FQGNSA. General study points: Spike-spanning, vaccine-associated CD4 TCRs were dominant at 160-218 and 743-854.

The sequencing used peripheral blood, collected on day 0 of AZD1222 vaccination. The TCR was taken from an adult in good health. The rearrangement uses TRBV7-2 and TRBJ1-3, with TRBD1 matching 8 bases. This CDR3 reads CATDRAQSSGNTIYF. Written as DNA, the CDR3 is TGTGCCACGGACAGGGCCCAGAGCTCTGGAAACACCATATATTTT.